The 9 T cell receptor beta chains below were found in one sample sequenced in a study of cytomegalovirus exposure and HLA in healthy donors. The primer mix had 60 Vbeta and 13 Jbeta primers. TCRdb keeps only in-frame clones here, not all; method: immunoSEQ multiplex PCR. Of 26,000 or so clones in the sample, nearly 80% were seen once. The sample comprised PBMCs. The receptors come from a male donor in good health and CMV-seronegative.

The chain carries TRBV7-6 and TRBJ2-1; 11 nucleotides line up with TRBD2. The CDR3 contains 20 residues. The V and J ends lost 0 bases and 9 bases, in that order; junction bases with no gene match: 19. The V gene's germline CDR1 is SGHVS and CDR2 FNYEAQ. CDR3 in DNA: TGTGCCAGCAGCTTAGCTCCCTGGACCCCTACTAGCGGGAGATCAGGTGAGCAGTTCTTC. Amino acid sequence: CASSLAPWTPTSGRSGEQFF.

This clone was seen just once. The gene calls are TRBV5-4 and TRBJ2-1; no definite D call. Germline CDR1 SGHNT, CDR2 YYREEE (reference sequence). The V end was cut by 3 bases, the J end by 10 bases, with 8 bases between. There are 11 residues in the CDR3. CDR3 sequence reads: CASSWASEQFF. Here the CDR3 DNA reads TGTGCCAGCAGCTGGGCCTCAGAGCAGTTCTTC.

The chain joins TRBV10-3 to TRBJ2-7; a possible D gene is TRBD2 (7 bases). The CDR3 length is 14 residues. The V end lost 9 bases, the J end lost 7 bases, and 22 bases lay between the germline ends. The germline V gene encodes CDR1 ENHRY and CDR2 SYGVKD. CDR3 sequence reads: CAIAGAGVGGEQYF. The CDR3 DNA is TGTGCCATTGCGGGGGCAGGGGTGGGTGGGGAGCAGTACTTC.

J is TRBJ1-2 and V is TRBV29-1; D possibly corresponds to TRBD1 (5 bases). CDR3 length: 15 residues. Trimming shortened V by 3 bases and J by 0 bases, and 14 bases separated the two germline ends. Germline CDR1 is SQVTM and CDR2 is ANQGSEA. CDR3 bases: TGCAGCGTTGACTGGGCGCAGGGTTCTAACTATGGCTACACCTTC. Translation gives CSVDWAQGSNYGYTF. Together with reference TRBV29-1 and TRBJ1-2, the CDR3 gives the full variable domain: SAVISQKPSRDICQRGTSLTIQCQVDSQVTMMFWYRQQPGQSLTLIATANQGSEATYESGFVIDKFPISRPNLTFSTLTVSNMSPEDSSIYLCSVDWAQGSNYGYTFGSGTRLTVV.

The chain employs TRBV4-1 and TRBJ2-1, with 7 bases identical to TRBD2. Germline CDR1 is MGHRA and CDR2 is YSYEKL. The ends lost 1 base at V and 0 bases at J; junction bases unmatched: 3. This CDR3 is 16 amino acids long. The CDR3 sequence is CASSQGLAGSYNEQFF. The CDR3 DNA follows: TGCGCCAGCAGCCAAGGACTAGCCGGCTCCTACAATGAGCAGTTCTTC.

J is TRBJ2-3 and V is TRBV18; TRBD1 matches at 11 bases. This CDR3 spans 14 amino acids. Germline V gene lookup returns CDR1 KGHSH and CDR2 LQKENI. Unmatched junction bases numbered 4, after V lost 6 bases and J lost 5 bases. The CDR3 DNA sequence: TGTGCCAGCTCGCGGGACAGGGGGGAAGATACGCAGTATTTT. Amino acids: CASSRDRGEDTQYF.

This clone was seen more than once but under ten times. The chain uses TRBV27 and TRBJ2-7; 7 bases align to TRBD2. V lost 0 bases to trimming and J lost 0 bases; unmatched junction nucleotides: 11. The CDR3 has 18 amino acids. Germline CDR1 MNHEY, CDR2 SMNVEV (reference sequence). The CDR3 DNA is TGTGCCAGCAGTTTATCGGTCGGGGATGCTAGCGGCTCCTACGAGCAGTACTTC. It translates to CASSLSVGDASGSYEQYF.

The J gene is TRBJ2-7, the V gene TRBV2, with D possibly TRBD2 on 6 matching bases. The germline V gene encodes CDR1 SNHLY and CDR2 FYNNEI. V shed 2 bases and J shed 2 bases, with 10 bases lying between them. The CDR3 sequence is 14 residues long. DNA for the CDR3: TGTGCCAGCAGTGAATTTGGAGGGGCCTACGAGCAGTACTTC. Translating gives CASSEFGGAYEQYF.

The genes are TRBV30 and TRBJ2-2; D might be TRBD1 (7 bases). Germline CDR1 and CDR2: GTSNPN and SVGIG (reference sequence). CDR3 length: 17 amino acids. The V end was cut by 0 bases, the J end by 4 bases, with 18 bases between. CDR3 DNA: TGTGCCTGGAGTGTCTATACTAGCAGGGGGTTCACCGGGGAGCTGTTTTTT. It yields the protein CAWSVYTSRGFTGELFF.